This T cell receptor (beta chain) was captured by sequencing in a study of cytomegalovirus exposure and HLA in healthy donors. CDR1 is SGHDN, CDR2 FVKESK, per germline. V was shortened by 3 bases and J by 1 base, with 12 bases between the two germline ends. The CDR3 runs to 16 residues. The table lists this clone with a few counts. PCR amplification relied on 60 Vbeta primers (plus 13 Jbeta primers). Clones were sequenced by immunoSEQ multiplex PCR, and TCRdb holds only the in-frame ones, with some missing. The profile shows 90,000 to 120,000 clones, around two thirds of them singletons. The clonotype originates from a woman in her thirties or forties in good health and CMV-seropositive. The genes are TRBV14 and TRBJ2-2, with D perhaps matching TRBD2 (5 bases). The sequencing input was PBMCs. The CDR3 DNA reads TGTGCCAGCAGCCAGATACTAGGATTGAACACCGGGGAGCTGTTTTTT. Encoded protein: CASSQILGLNTGELFF.